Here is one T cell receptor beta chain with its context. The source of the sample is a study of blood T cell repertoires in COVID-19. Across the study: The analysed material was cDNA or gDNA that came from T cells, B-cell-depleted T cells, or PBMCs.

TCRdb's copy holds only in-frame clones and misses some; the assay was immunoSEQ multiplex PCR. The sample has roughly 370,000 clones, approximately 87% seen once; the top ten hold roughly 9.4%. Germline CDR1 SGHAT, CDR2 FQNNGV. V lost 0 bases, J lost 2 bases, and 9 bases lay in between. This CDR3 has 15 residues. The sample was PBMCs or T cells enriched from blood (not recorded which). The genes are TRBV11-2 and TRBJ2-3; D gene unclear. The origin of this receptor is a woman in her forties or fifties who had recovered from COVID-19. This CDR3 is CASSLDRLLTDTQYF. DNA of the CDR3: TGTGCCAGCAGCTTAGATCGTCTCCTCACAGATACGCAGTATTTT.